The 18 T cell receptor beta chains in this list originate from one sample, sequenced in a study of blood T cell repertoires in COVID-19. Only in-frame clones appear in the TCRdb table, and some are missing; sequencing was by immunoSEQ multiplex PCR. The sample includes roughly 51,000 clones, roughly nine tenths of them seen just once. Sequenced sample: peripheral blood. These receptors originate from a woman aged 55-70 years with active or convalescent COVID-19.

In the case of this clone: An end of the junction does not agree with germline; a read error may underlie this. The chain is built from TRBV6-5 and TRBJ1-2; 10 nucleotides line up with TRBD1. The germline V gene encodes CDR1 MNHEY and CDR2 SVGAGI. There are 16 residues in the CDR3. The CDR3 spells CASSNSYGGTGDGYTF. CDR3 DNA: TGTGCCAGCAGTAACTCTTACGGGGGGACAGGGGATGGCTACACCTTC.

V and J are TRBV3-1 (or the pseudogene TRBV3-2) and TRBJ2-7; TRBD1 might be the D (6 bases). The CDR3 is 14 residues long. Trimming took 3 bases from V and 6 from J, leaving 15 bases between them. The germline gives CDR1 LGHDT, CDR2 YNNKEL (reference sequence). This CDR3 is CASSHGQIATEQYF. Written as DNA, the CDR3 is TGTGCCAGCAGCCACGGACAGATTGCCACCGAGCAGTACTTC.

CDR3 in DNA: TGTGCCAGCAGTACCGGGACAGGGGGCTTCTACGAGCAGTACTTC. This gives the protein CASSTGTGGFYEQYF. The V gene is TRBV9, the J gene TRBJ2-7, with 12 bases that match TRBD1. The CDR3 runs 15 residues. Trimming cost V 5 bases and J 3 bases; bases outside gene matches: 6. Per the germline V gene, CDR1 is SGDLS and CDR2 is YYNGEE. The full variable domain, its missing parts supplied by reference TRBV9 and TRBJ2-7, is DSGVTQTPKHLITATGQRVTLRCSPRSGDLSVYWYQQSLDQGLQFLIQYYNGEERAKGNILERFSAQQFPDLHSELNLSSLELGDSALYFCASSTGTGGFYEQYFGPGTRLTVT.

The chain uses TRBV28 and TRBJ1-2; possibly TRBD1 for D (5 bases). The germline V gene encodes CDR1 MDHEN and CDR2 SYDVKM. V lost 7 bases and J 0 bases, leaving 6 bases between the germline ends. CDR3 length: 12 residues. Written as DNA, the CDR3 is TGTGCCAGCACGACAGCTAACTATGGCTACACCTTC. It encodes CASTTANYGYTF.

This clone was picked up one time. The chain is built from TRBV19 and TRBJ2-4; D is unclear. The germline V gene encodes CDR1 LNHDA and CDR2 SQIVND (reference sequence). Deletions cut 0 bases from V and 1 base from J, with 13 bases between. CDR3 length: 17 amino acids. The CDR3 DNA follows: TGTGCCAGTAGTATAGATCCCCCGGGTTCGGCCAAAAACATTCAGTACTTC. It translates to CASSIDPPGSAKNIQYF.

Details on this clone: The sample holds other DNA sequences that translate to the same CDR3. The V gene is TRBV18, the J gene TRBJ1-3, with no clear D. The CDR3 length is 13 residues. From germline, CDR1 is KGHSH and CDR2 LQKENI. Trimming pared 3 bases from V and 0 bases from J, leaving 3 bases between. The CDR3 nucleotides are TGTGCCAGCTCACCCAACTCTGGAAACACCATATATTTT. Translated: CASSPNSGNTIYF.

The V call is TRBV3-1 (or the pseudogene TRBV3-2), the J call TRBJ2-7, with D possibly matching TRBD2 (5 bases). Per germline, CDR1 LGHDT and CDR2 YNNKEL (reference sequence). Trimming removed 1 base at V and 6 bases at J, with 10 bases between. The CDR3 consists of 13 residues. The CDR3 region is CASSQGFRGEQYF. In nucleotides, the CDR3 is TGTGCCAGCAGCCAAGGGTTTCGGGGCGAGCAGTACTTC.

V gene TRBV5-1 combines with J gene TRBJ1-1, with 7 bases identical to TRBD1. The CDR3 totals 17 residues. J lost 5 bases, V lost 2 bases, and 15 bases had no gene match. Germline CDR1 is SGHRS and CDR2 is YFSETQ. CDR3 amino acids: CASSFKVYRGEGTEAFF. In DNA form, the CDR3 reads TGCGCCAGCAGCTTTAAGGTCTACAGGGGTGAAGGAACTGAAGCTTTCTTT.

V is TRBV6-5 and J is TRBJ1-1, with no clear D. The germline V gene has CDR1 MNHEY and CDR2 SVGAGI. The CDR3 sequence is 14 residues long. V was cut by 2 bases and J by 5 bases, with 12 bases left in between. CDR3 residues: CASSYGQALTEAFF. CDR3 bases: TGTGCCAGCAGTTACGGCCAGGCGTTAACTGAAGCTTTCTTT.

This chain links TRBV28 with TRBJ1-1, with TRBD1 matching 7 bases. V trimming: 2 bases; J trimming: 7 bases; junction bases outside the gene matches: 7. Germline-derived CDR1 and CDR2 are MDHEN and SYDVKM. The CDR3 is 14 residues long. CDR3 sequence (DNA): TGTGCCAGCAGTTTAGCTCCGGGACAGTTTGAAGCTTTCTTT. This encodes CASSLAPGQFEAFF.

Note on this clone: Other nucleotide sequences in the sample specify the same CDR3. The chain employs TRBV6-5 and TRBJ1-5; the D gene is possibly TRBD1 (5 bases). V lost 3 bases, J lost 2 bases, and 8 bases lay in between. Germline V lookup: CDR1 MNHEY, CDR2 SVGAGI. The CDR3 totals 14 residues. CDR3: CASSYSGGNQPQHF. CDR3 bases: TGTGCCAGCAGTTATTCGGGGGGCAATCAGCCCCAGCATTTT.

The chain links TRBV28 to TRBJ1-1; no definite D call. The CDR3 contains 12 residues. The germline CDR1 and CDR2 sequences are MDHEN and SYDVKM. V was shortened by 1 base and J by 8 bases, with 8 bases between the two germline ends. CDR3: CASSLSQQEAFF. In DNA form, the CDR3 reads TGTGCCAGCAGTTTATCACAGCAAGAAGCTTTCTTT.

The chain employs TRBV18 and TRBJ2-1; TRBD2 agrees at 10 bases. The germline CDR1 and CDR2 sequences are KGHSH and LQKENI. V lost 6 bases and J lost 5; bases outside the gene matches: 7. The CDR3 has 15 residues. The CDR3 region is CASSSLAGPNNEQFF. Written as DNA, the CDR3 is TGTGCCAGCTCGTCACTAGCGGGGCCCAACAATGAGCAGTTCTTC.

The chain is built from TRBV5-5 and TRBJ1-3, with D perhaps TRBD1 (5 bases). From germline, CDR1 is SGHKS and CDR2 YYEKEE (reference sequence). This CDR3 has 12 amino acids. The ends were cut back, 5 bases at V and 3 bases at J, with 6 bases in the middle. The CDR3 DNA sequence: TGTGCCAGCAGGGGACTTGGAAACACCATATATTTT. Protein product: CASRGLGNTIYF. The whole variable domain, filled in from reference TRBV5-5 and TRBJ1-3, reads DAGVTQSPTHLIKTRGQQVTLRCSPISGHKSVSWYQQVLGQGPQFIFQYYEKEERGRGNFPDRFSARQFPNYSSELNVNALLLGDSALYLCASRGLGNTIYFGEGSWLTVV.

The J gene is TRBJ2-3, the V gene TRBV7-2; 7 nucleotides line up with TRBD2. The CDR3 is 15 residues long. Germline V gene sequence: CDR1 SGHTA, CDR2 FQGNSA. V trimming: 2 bases; J trimming: 0 bases; junction bases outside the gene matches: 2. DNA of the CDR3: TGTGCCAGCAGCTTAAGCGGGGTCAGCACAGATACGCAGTATTTT. It specifies CASSLSGVSTDTQYF. Looking up the rest from reference TRBV7-2 and TRBJ2-3 gives the full variable domain: GAGVSQSPSNKVTEKGKDVELRCDPISGHTALYWYRQSLGQGLEFLIYFQGNSAPDKSGLPSDRFSAERTGGSVSTLTIQRTQQEDSAVYLCASSLSGVSTDTQYFGPGTRLTVL.

The chain carries TRBV28 and TRBJ1-2, with D possibly matching TRBD1 (5 bases). In germline, CDR1 is MDHEN, CDR2 SYDVKM. The CDR3 totals 14 residues. V gave up 1 base and J gave up 4 bases, with 10 bases separating them. As DNA, the CDR3 is TGTGCCAGCAGTTTATCCGGGGGGATCTATGGCTACACCTTC. As protein: CASSLSGGIYGYTF.

The CDR3: CASGEGFGKNYGYTF. The CDR3 nucleotides read TGCGCCAGCGGGGAGGGCTTCGGAAAAAACTATGGCTACACCTTC. The V gene is TRBV5-1, the J gene TRBJ1-2; D remains ambiguous. Looked up from germline, CDR1 is SGHRS and CDR2 is YFSETQ. This CDR3 spans 15 amino acids. The germline V and J ends were trimmed by 7 bases and 2 bases, with 18 bases remaining between them.

This rearrangement joins TRBV28 to TRBJ1-2; TRBD1 might be the D (6 bases). The CDR3 is 16 amino acids. The ends were cut back, 0 bases at V and 2 bases at J, with 13 bases in the middle. Germline values: CDR1 MDHEN, CDR2 SYDVKM. Here the CDR3 reads CASSLWRTASNYGYTF. The CDR3 bases are TGTGCCAGCAGTTTATGGAGGACAGCTTCCAACTATGGCTACACCTTC.